The 4 T cell receptor beta chains presented below share a single source sample, sequenced in a study of T cell repertoires in cytomegalovirus infection (dated by TCRdb to between 2018 and 2020). Sequencer: Illumina HiSeq 1500. The public reads were quality trimmed at Q25 with fastp and then assembled into clones with MiXCR by TCRdb, keeping productive beta chains. For every CDR3 protein sequence, its rows merge into one entry that carries the most common genes and DNA. The sample profile shows around 210,000 distinct CDR3 sequences; roughly 6.5% of them were found once. Around 6.5% of the sample is taken by the ten largest. The sequenced sample consisted of PBMCs. Source of these receptors: a human donor in good health (CMV status not recorded). Some clones in this sample may be carry-over from other donors' samples.

This clonotype was seen a few times. This chain uses TRBV20-1 with TRBJ1-1; the D is unclear. The ends were cut back, 6 bases at V and 1 base at J, with 9 bases in the middle. The CDR3 loop spans 12 amino acids. Germline CDR1 is DFQATT and CDR2 is SNEGSKA (reference sequence). CDR3 loop: CSASRRNTEAFF. CDR3 nucleotides: TGCAGTGCAAGCCGGCGGAACACTGAAGCTTTCTTT.

This clonotype was picked up many times. The V gene is TRBV4-1, the J gene TRBJ1-2; D unresolved. Per germline, CDR1 MGHRA and CDR2 YSYEKL. This CDR3 contains 13 residues. V lost 0 bases, J lost 3 bases, and 5 bases lay in between. CDR3 in amino acids: CASSQDGHYGYTF. CDR3 coding DNA: TGCGCCAGCAGCCAAGACGGACACTATGGCTACACCTTC.

To note about this clonotype: This may be a read error, as it is one base from a much larger clone. The chain has TRBV2 and TRBJ2-1; D is unresolved. V gave up 4 bases and J gave up 12 bases, with 7 bases separating them. CDR1 and CDR2 (germline): SNHLY, FYNNEI. This CDR3 region has 10 residues. The CDR3 bases are TGTGCCAGCAGTGTAAGTGCGCAGTTCTTC. Residues: CASSVSAQFF.

Many counts were recorded for this clonotype. The J gene is TRBJ2-1, the V gene TRBV12-3 or TRBV12-4; D gene ambiguous. CDR3 length: 15 amino acids. V was shortened by 5 bases and J by 6 bases, with 17 bases between the two germline ends. The CDR3 nucleotides read TGTGCCAGCAGTAGATACACGGACCACTTCAATGAGCAGTTCTTC. Residues: CASSRYTDHFNEQFF.